The 24 T cell receptor beta chains presented below share a single source sample, sequenced in a study of blood T cell repertoires in COVID-19 (dated by TCRdb to between 2020 and 2021). Receptor libraries were prepared by the immunoSEQ multiplex PCR assay. The source is immuneACCESS, and TCRdb retained only in-frame sequences with V and J called. Part of the clones is not carried over; for the studies checked, unresolved V genes explain less than half of this, and the remainder is unexplained. The sample table lists under 200,000 clones, around four fifths of them with a count of one. Of the sample, around 8.4% falls within the top ten clones. The source material was peripheral blood. These receptors were collected from a woman aged 80 or over with COVID-19, enrolled during active disease.

A few counts support this clone. The V call is TRBV27, the J call TRBJ2-7; D may be TRBD2 (6 bases). Between the trimmed V and J ends, which lost 0 bases and 0 bases, there was a span of 9 bases. Germline V gene data show CDR1 as MNHEY and CDR2 as SMNVEV (reference sequence). The CDR3 sequence is 15 residues long. DNA of the CDR3: TGTGCCAGCAGTTTATCTTGGCGGGGCTCCTACGAGCAGTACTTC. It is translated as CASSLSWRGSYEQYF.

The genes are TRBV2 and TRBJ2-5; 7 positions match TRBD1. The CDR3 totals 13 residues. Looked up from germline, CDR1 is SNHLY and CDR2 is FYNNEI. J gave up 5 bases and V 6 bases, and 6 bases lay outside the gene matches. In DNA form, the CDR3 reads TGTGCCAGCAGCCACAGGGGCTCCGAGACCCAGTACTTC. Translating gives CASSHRGSETQYF.

This chain uses TRBV19 with TRBJ1-6; a possible D gene is TRBD1 (6 bases). CDR1 LNHDA and CDR2 SQIVND come from the germline V gene (reference sequence). V lost 3 bases, J lost 13 bases, and 10 bases lay in between. This CDR3 is built from 12 residues. The DNA for the CDR3 is TGTGCCAGTAGTATGGGGGCCTCTCCCCTCCACTTT. This gives the protein CASSMGASPLHF.

The chain links TRBV19 to TRBJ1-5, with D unclear. The germline gives CDR1 LNHDA, CDR2 SQIVND (reference sequence). V lost 5 bases to trimming and J lost 2 bases, with 13 bases between them. The CDR3 is made up of 15 amino acids. Written as DNA, the CDR3 is TGTGCCAGTAGTCCTAGAAAGTACGGCAATCAGCCCCAGCATTTT. The encoded protein is CASSPRKYGNQPQHF. Full variable domain (outside the CDR3, taken from reference TRBV19 and TRBJ1-5): DGGITQSPKYLFRKEGQNVTLSCEQNLNHDAMYWYRQDPGQGLRLIYYSQIVNDFQKGDIAEGYSVSREKKESFPLTVTSAQKNPTAFYLCASSPRKYGNQPQHFGDGTRLSIL.

V gene TRBV2 combines with J gene TRBJ1-1; a weak D match, TRBD1 (6 bases). Trimming cost V 5 bases and J 1 base, with 11 bases left between them. The germline V gene has CDR1 SNHLY and CDR2 FYNNEI. The CDR3 runs 14 residues. CDR3 nucleotide sequence: TGTGCCAGCAGTTTAAGGGGGAGGAACACTGAAGCTTTCTTT. Translating it yields CASSLRGRNTEAFF.

The gene calls are TRBV18 and TRBJ1-1, with no clear D. The CDR3 length is 15 residues. Trimming took off 0 bases at V and 0 bases at J, with 8 bases between the two ends. Germline lookup yields CDR1 KGHSH and CDR2 LQKENI. CDR3 DNA: TGTGCCAGCTCACCACCCCTGGGCGTGAACACTGAAGCTTTCTTT. Translating gives CASSPPLGVNTEAFF.

V and J are TRBV6-6 and TRBJ1-4, with TRBD1 as a possible D gene (6 bases). This CDR3 is built from 15 residues. V lost 4 bases and J lost 4, with 13 bases in between. Per germline, CDR1 MNHNY and CDR2 SVGAGI (reference sequence). In DNA, the CDR3 is TGTGCCAGCAGTTCTCTACAGGGAGTTAATGAAAAACTGTTTTTT. Translated: CASSSLQGVNEKLFF.

This chain uses TRBV7-9 with TRBJ1-3; D is perhaps TRBD1 (5 bases). The V gene lost 6 bases and the J gene lost 0 bases, with 15 bases spanning the gap. CDR1 SEHNR and CDR2 FQNEAQ come from the germline V gene (reference sequence). This CDR3 region has 16 residues. CDR3 sequence: CASSTDSRGSGNTIYF. In nucleotides, the CDR3 is TGTGCCAGCAGTACCGACAGCCGCGGCTCTGGAAACACCATATATTTT.

This clone occurred once. The rearrangement uses TRBV5-1 and TRBJ1-2; 9 bases fit TRBD1. In germline, CDR1 is SGHRS, CDR2 YFSETQ. J was trimmed by 8 bases and V by 1 base; bases with no gene match: 9. The CDR3 is 15 residues long. For the CDR3, the DNA is TGCGCCAGCAGCTTGCTACAGGGGGCGGATGAGGGCTACACCTTC. Encoded protein: CASSLLQGADEGYTF.

The V call is TRBV14, the J call TRBJ1-5; unclear D gene. Germline values: CDR1 SGHDN, CDR2 FVKESK. The V gene lost 4 bases and the J gene lost 0 bases, with 4 bases spanning the gap. The CDR3 is 13 residues long. The CDR3 here is CASSLSSNQPQHF. Here the CDR3 DNA reads TGTGCCAGCAGCCTATCTAGCAATCAGCCCCAGCATTTT.

The chain employs TRBV28 and TRBJ2-2; TRBD2 agrees at 10 bases. V was pared by 7 bases and J by 8 bases, with 7 bases of the junction left unmatched. The CDR3 totals 14 residues. Germline V CDR1 and CDR2: MDHEN, SYDVKM. The CDR3, as DNA: TGTGCCAGCAATCTAGCGGGAGCTATGGGGGAGCTGTTTTTT. It is translated as CASNLAGAMGELFF.

The chain links TRBV7-2 to TRBJ1-1; unclear D gene. Germline values: CDR1 SGHTA, CDR2 FQGNSA. Trimming removed 3 bases from V and 1 base from J, with 9 bases in between. The CDR3 has 14 amino acids. CDR3 DNA sequence: TGTGCCAGCAGCTTTACGTGGAGGAACACTGAAGCTTTCTTT. Translation: CASSFTWRNTEAFF.

The sample holds a few counts of this clone. This chain joins TRBV25-1 and TRBJ1-1; tentative D call: TRBD1 (5 bases). The CDR3 length is 15 residues. Germline V gives CDR1 MGHDK, CDR2 SYGVNS. V lost 2 bases to trimming and J lost 1 base, with 11 bases between them. The DNA for the CDR3 is TGTGCCAGCAGTGAACCAGGGCTTGGGAACACTGAAGCTTTCTTT. Protein sequence: CASSEPGLGNTEAFF.

This chain connects TRBV5-1 to TRBJ2-3; tentative D call: TRBD2 (5 bases). This CDR3 is built from 14 residues. V shed 3 bases and J shed 3 bases, with 11 bases lying between them. CDR1 and CDR2 (germline): SGHRS, YFSETQ. The chain's CDR3 is CASSWAGETDTQYF. The CDR3 DNA sequence: TGCGCCAGCAGCTGGGCGGGCGAGACAGATACGCAGTATTTT.

The chain carries TRBV29-1 and TRBJ2-7, with D maybe TRBD1 (5 bases). CDR1 is SQVTM and CDR2 is ANQGSEA in the germline V gene. Between the trimmed V and J ends, which lost 5 bases and 4 bases, there was a span of 15 bases. The CDR3 consists of 13 residues. The CDR3, as DNA: TGCAGCGTTAGGGTGACAGTGACTTACGAGCAGTACTTC. Encoded protein: CSVRVTVTYEQYF.

The sample holds one count of this clone. V and J are TRBV7-8 and TRBJ2-1; D possibly corresponds to TRBD1 (7 bases). The CDR3 runs 15 residues. Germline V gene lookup returns CDR1 SGHVS and CDR2 FQNEAQ. The V end was cut by 8 bases, the J end by 9 bases, with 23 bases between. The CDR3 nucleotides read TGTGCCAGCTCCCAGGGGGACTCCTCCATATTTGAGCAGTTCTTC. This gives the protein CASSQGDSSIFEQFF.

The rearrangement links TRBV6-5 to TRBJ1-2; 9 nucleotides align to TRBD1. This CDR3 region has 13 residues. CDR1 and CDR2 (germline): MNHEY, SVGAGI. The V segment lost 4 bases and the J segment 4 bases; nucleotides outside the gene matches: 1. Written as DNA, the CDR3 is TGTGCCAGCAGTTGGGGACAGGGCTATGGCTACACCTTC. Encoded protein: CASSWGQGYGYTF.

The rearrangement links TRBV16 to TRBJ2-5; weak D call: TRBD1 (6 bases). Germline V gives CDR1 KGHSY, CDR2 FQNENV. The CDR3 sequence is 16 residues long. Trimming took off 4 bases at V and 4 bases at J, with 19 bases between the two ends. CDR3 region: CASSRLSGPRGETQYF. The CDR3 DNA is TGTGCCAGCAGCCGACTTTCCGGCCCCAGGGGAGAGACCCAGTACTTC.

This clone was picked up one time. The chain joins TRBV5-1 to TRBJ1-4; TRBD1 aligns across 8 bases. The junction had 6 bases not matched to a gene; V was cut back by 5 bases and J by 0 bases. The CDR3 covers 16 residues. Germline CDR1 SGHRS, CDR2 YFSETQ. For the CDR3, the DNA is TGCGCCAGCAGGACCGGACAGGGCTCAACTAATGAAAAACTGTTTTTT. It translates to CASRTGQGSTNEKLFF.

The chain uses TRBV5-1 and TRBJ1-1, with D possibly matching TRBD1 (6 bases). This CDR3 comprises 15 residues. Between the trimmed V and J ends, which lost 6 bases and 6 bases, there was a span of 21 bases. Germline CDR1 SGHRS, CDR2 YFSETQ. In DNA, the CDR3 is TGCGCCAGCACCCCGCCCGGGGGGCAGAAGTCTGAAGCTTTCTTT. This sequence encodes CASTPPGGQKSEAFF.

J is TRBJ2-1 and V is TRBV5-1; a weak D match, TRBD2 (6 bases). The CDR3 spans 18 residues. Per germline, CDR1 SGHRS and CDR2 YFSETQ. The V end lost 3 bases, the J end lost 0 bases, and 19 bases lay between the germline ends. CDR3 protein: CASSSQPRSGSSYNEQFF. DNA of the CDR3: TGCGCCAGCAGCTCCCAACCCCGTAGCGGAAGCTCCTACAATGAGCAGTTCTTC. The full variable domain, in which reference TRBV5-1 and TRBJ2-1 provide the parts outside the CDR3, is KAGVTQTPRYLIKTRGQQVTLSCSPISGHRSVSWYQQTPGQGLQFLFEYFSETQRNKGNFPGRFSGRQFSNSRSEMNVSTLELGDSALYLCASSSQPRSGSSYNEQFFGPGTRLTVL.

The rearrangement links TRBV5-1 to TRBJ1-1, with 10 bases aligning to TRBD1. CDR3 length: 15 amino acids. The J segment lost 4 bases and the V segment lost 4 bases, leaving 7 bases of the junction unmatched. Germline values: CDR1 SGHRS, CDR2 YFSETQ. The CDR3 sequence is CASSDDRGLRTEAFF. DNA for the CDR3: TGCGCCAGCAGCGACGACAGGGGGCTACGCACTGAAGCTTTCTTT.

V is TRBV18 and J is TRBJ1-2; D is uncertain. V was cut by 4 bases and J by 8 bases, with 14 bases left in between. In germline, CDR1 is KGHSH, CDR2 LQKENI. CDR3 length: 13 amino acids. Written as DNA, the CDR3 is TGTGCCAGCTCACGTTCAGACCCGGGAGGCTACACCTTC. Translation: CASSRSDPGGYTF.

The sample holds a few counts of this clone. The chain joins TRBV5-4 to TRBJ2-1; no reliable D call. V was cut by 0 bases and J by 9 bases, with 19 bases left in between. This CDR3 is built from 16 residues. CDR1 and CDR2 (germline): SGHNT, YYREEE (reference sequence). The CDR3 bases are TGTGCCAGCAGCTTGGCCAGCCGGAGCTCCTCGGGTGAGCAGTTCTTC. Its translation is CASSLASRSSSGEQFF.